This TCR beta chain derives from a study of cytomegalovirus exposure and HLA in healthy donors. Points from the study as a whole: CMV antigen specificity was confirmed in vitro for a few CMV-associated chains. In a later analysis, parvovirus B19, influenza, CMV and Epstein-Barr virus appeared linked to several top co-occurrence clusters.

The PCR had 60 Vbeta and 13 Jbeta primers. TCRdb's copy holds only in-frame clones and misses some; the assay was immunoSEQ multiplex PCR. The repertoire holds 130,000 to 150,000 clones, with approximately 80% as singletons. This clone was found once. No antigen is known for it. This CDR3 has 16 amino acids. Germline V gives CDR1 PRHDT, CDR2 FYEKMQ (reference sequence). V lost 1 base and J 0 bases, leaving 12 bases between the germline ends. This TCR derives from a male donor in good health and CMV-seronegative. The chain couples TRBV13 to TRBJ1-2; D ambiguous. The sample was PBMCs. CDR3 DNA: TGTGCCAGCAGCTTAGTTCAGTACCCAGCTAACTATGGCTACACCTTC. Translating gives CASSLVQYPANYGYTF. The full variable domain, with the rest looked up from reference TRBV13 and TRBJ1-2, is AAGVIQSPRHLIKEKRETATLKCYPIPRHDTVYWYQQGPGQDPQFLISFYEKMQSDKGSIPDRFSAQQFSDYHSELNMSSLELGDSALYFCASSLVQYPANYGYTFGSGTRLTVV.